The entry below gives a single T cell receptor beta chain sequence along with its context. The antigen is undetermined. The PCR ran on 60 Vbeta and 13 Jbeta primers. Sequenced by immunoSEQ multiplex PCR; TCRdb stores in-frame clones only, minus some. Its clone listing holds fewer than 40,000 clones. The source of the sample is a study of cytomegalovirus exposure and HLA in healthy donors. Study results and caveats: Testing in vitro showed a few CMV-associated chains specific for CMV antigens. Later on, analysis showed that most CMV-associated TCR beta chains appeared to be HLA-restricted. It was taken for granted in presence/absence analyses that sequencing depth across donors was roughly uniform.

Germline CDR1 SGHTA, CDR2 FQGNSA. The junction had 3 bases not matched to a gene; V was cut back by 2 bases and J by 1 base. CDR3 size: 15 residues. Input material: PBMCs. J is TRBJ1-1 and V is TRBV7-2, with TRBD1 matching over 8 bases. This clonotype originated in a middle-aged woman in good health and CMV-seropositive. The CDR3 region is CASSLQGAGNTEAFF. As DNA, the CDR3 is TGTGCCAGCAGCTTACAGGGGGCTGGGAACACTGAAGCTTTCTTT.